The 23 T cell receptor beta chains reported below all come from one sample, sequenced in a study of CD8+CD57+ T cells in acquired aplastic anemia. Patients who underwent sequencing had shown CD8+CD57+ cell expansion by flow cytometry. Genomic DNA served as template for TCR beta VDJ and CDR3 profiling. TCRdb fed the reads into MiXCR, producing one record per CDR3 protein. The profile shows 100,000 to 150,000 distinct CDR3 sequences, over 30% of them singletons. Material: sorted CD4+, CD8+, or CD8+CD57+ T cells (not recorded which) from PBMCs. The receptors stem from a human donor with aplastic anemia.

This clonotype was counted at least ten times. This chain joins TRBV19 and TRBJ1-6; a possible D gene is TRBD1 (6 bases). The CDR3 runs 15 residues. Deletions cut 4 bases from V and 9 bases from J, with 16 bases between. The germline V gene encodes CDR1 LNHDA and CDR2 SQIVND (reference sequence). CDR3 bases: TGTGCCAGTAGTACCGGGACACCTGCTGTTTCACCCCTCCACTTT. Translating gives CASSTGTPAVSPLHF.

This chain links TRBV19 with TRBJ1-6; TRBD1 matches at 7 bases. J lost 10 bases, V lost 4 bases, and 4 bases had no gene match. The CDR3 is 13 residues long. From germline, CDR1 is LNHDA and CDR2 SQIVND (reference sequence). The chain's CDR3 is CASSRGGASPLHF. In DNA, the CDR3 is TGTGCCAGTAGTAGAGGGGGCGCGTCACCCCTCCACTTT.

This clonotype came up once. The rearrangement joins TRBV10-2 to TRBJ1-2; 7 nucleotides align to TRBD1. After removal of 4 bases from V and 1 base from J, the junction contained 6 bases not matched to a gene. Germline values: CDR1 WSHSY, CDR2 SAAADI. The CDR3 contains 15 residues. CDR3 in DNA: TGCGCCAGCAGTGGGCCGAGACAGGGTAACTATGGCTACACCTTC. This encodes CASSGPRQGNYGYTF.

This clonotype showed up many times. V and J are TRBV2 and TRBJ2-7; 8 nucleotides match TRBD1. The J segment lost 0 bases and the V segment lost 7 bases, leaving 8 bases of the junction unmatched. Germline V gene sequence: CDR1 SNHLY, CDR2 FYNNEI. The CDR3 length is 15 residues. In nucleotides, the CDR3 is TGTGCCAGCAATATAAGGACAGGGAGCTCCTACGAGCAGTACTTC. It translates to CASNIRTGSSYEQYF.

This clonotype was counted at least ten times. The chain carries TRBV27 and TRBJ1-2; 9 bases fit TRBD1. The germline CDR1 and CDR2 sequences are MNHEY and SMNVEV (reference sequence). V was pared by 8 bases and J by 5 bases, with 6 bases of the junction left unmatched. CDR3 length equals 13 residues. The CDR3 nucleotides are TGTGCCAGCGGGACAGGGACCGAGTATGGCTACACCTTC. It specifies CASGTGTEYGYTF.

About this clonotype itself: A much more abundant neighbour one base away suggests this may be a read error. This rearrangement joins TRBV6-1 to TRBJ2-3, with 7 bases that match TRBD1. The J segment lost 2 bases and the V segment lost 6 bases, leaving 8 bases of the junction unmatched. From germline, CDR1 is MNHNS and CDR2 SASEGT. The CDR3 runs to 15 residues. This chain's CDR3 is CASRPTGLFTDTQYF. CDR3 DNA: TGTGCCAGCAGGCCGACAGGGCTCTTCACAGATACGCAGTATTTT.

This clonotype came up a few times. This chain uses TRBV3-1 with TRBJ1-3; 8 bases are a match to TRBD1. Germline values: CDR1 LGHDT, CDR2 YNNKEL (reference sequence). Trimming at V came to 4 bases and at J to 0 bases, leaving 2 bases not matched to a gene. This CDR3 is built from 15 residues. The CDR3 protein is CASSRQGLSGNTIYF. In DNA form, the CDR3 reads TGTGCCAGCAGCCGACAGGGGCTCTCTGGAAACACCATATATTTT.

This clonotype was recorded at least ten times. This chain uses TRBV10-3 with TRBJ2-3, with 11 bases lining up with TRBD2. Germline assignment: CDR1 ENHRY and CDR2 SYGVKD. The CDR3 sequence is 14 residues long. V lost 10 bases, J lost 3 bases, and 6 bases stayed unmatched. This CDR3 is CATALAGGTDTQYF. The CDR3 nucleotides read TGTGCCACCGCCCTAGCGGGGGGAACAGATACGCAGTATTTT.

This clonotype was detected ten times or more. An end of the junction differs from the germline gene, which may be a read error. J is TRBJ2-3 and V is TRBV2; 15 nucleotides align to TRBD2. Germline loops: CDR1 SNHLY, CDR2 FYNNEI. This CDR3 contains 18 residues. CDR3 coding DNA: TGTGTCAGCAGTCGCGGGACTAGCGGGGGGAGGGGCACAGATACGCAGTATTTT. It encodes CVSSRGTSGGRGTDTQYF.

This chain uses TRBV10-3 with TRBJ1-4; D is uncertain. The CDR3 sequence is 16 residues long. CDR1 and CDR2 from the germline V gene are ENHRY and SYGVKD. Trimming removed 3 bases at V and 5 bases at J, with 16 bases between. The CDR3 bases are TGTGCCATCAGTGAAGGTAGGAGGCTCCCGAATGAAAAACTGTTTTTT. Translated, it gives CAISEGRRLPNEKLFF.

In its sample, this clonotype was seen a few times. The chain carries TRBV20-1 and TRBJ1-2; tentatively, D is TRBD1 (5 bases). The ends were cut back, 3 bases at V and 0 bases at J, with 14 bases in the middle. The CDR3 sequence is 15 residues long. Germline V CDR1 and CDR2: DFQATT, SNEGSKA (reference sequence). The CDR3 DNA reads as TGCAGTGCTAGGGGCGCTACAGGCGCTAACTATGGCTACACCTTC. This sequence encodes CSARGATGANYGYTF.

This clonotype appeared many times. The CDR3 region has the DNA TGTGCCAGTAGTATTTATGCAGGGACTGAAGCTTTCTTT. It is translated as CASSIYAGTEAFF. The chain carries TRBV19 and TRBJ1-1; maybe TRBD1 (5 bases). Germline values: CDR1 LNHDA, CDR2 SQIVND (reference sequence). Trimming cost V 3 bases and J 5 bases, with 10 bases left between them. The CDR3 is 13 amino acids.

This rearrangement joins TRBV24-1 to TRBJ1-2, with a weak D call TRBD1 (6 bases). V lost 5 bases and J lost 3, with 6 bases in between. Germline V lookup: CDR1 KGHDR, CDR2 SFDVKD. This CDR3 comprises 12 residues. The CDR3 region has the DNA TGTGCCACCAGTGGGACAGACTATGGCTACACCTTC. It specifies CATSGTDYGYTF.

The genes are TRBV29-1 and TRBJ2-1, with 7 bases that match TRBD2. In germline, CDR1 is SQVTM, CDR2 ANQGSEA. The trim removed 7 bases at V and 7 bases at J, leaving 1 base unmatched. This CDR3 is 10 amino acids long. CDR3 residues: CSAGGNEQFF. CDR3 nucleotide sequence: TGCAGCGCCGGGGGGAATGAGCAGTTCTTC.

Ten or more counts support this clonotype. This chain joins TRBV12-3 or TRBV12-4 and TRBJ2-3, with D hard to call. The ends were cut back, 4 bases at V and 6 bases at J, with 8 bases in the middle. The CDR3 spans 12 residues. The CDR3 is CASSSVGDTQYF. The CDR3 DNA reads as TGTGCCAGCAGTTCTGTTGGGGATACGCAGTATTTT.

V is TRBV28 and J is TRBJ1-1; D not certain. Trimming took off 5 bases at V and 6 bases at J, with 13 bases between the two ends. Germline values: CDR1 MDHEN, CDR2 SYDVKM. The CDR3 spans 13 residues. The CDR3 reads CASSPQMDAEAFF. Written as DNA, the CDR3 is TGTGCCAGCAGTCCTCAGATGGACGCTGAAGCTTTCTTT.

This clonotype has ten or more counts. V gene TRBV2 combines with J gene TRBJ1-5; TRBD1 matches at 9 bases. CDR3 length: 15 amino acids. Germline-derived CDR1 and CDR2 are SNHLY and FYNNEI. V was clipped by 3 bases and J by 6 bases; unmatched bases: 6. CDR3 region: CASSDSGQGVQPQHF. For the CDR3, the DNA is TGTGCCAGCAGTGACTCGGGACAGGGAGTTCAGCCCCAGCATTTT.

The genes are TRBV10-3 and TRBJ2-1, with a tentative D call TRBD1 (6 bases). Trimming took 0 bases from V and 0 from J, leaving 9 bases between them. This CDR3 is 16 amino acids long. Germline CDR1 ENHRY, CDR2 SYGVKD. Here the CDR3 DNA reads TGTGCCATCAGTGAGTCTGAGACAGGCTCCTACAATGAGCAGTTCTTC. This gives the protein CAISESETGSYNEQFF.

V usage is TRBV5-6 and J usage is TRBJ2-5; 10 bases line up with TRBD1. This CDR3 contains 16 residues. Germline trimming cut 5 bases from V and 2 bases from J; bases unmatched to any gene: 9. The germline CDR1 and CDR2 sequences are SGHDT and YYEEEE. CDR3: CASSFPGTGVQETQYF. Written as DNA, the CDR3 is TGTGCCAGCAGTTTCCCCGGGACAGGGGTACAAGAGACCCAGTACTTC.

The CDR3 DNA sequence: TGTGCCAGTAACGGCGAATGGGGGCATTCACCCCTCCACTTT. This translates into CASNGEWGHSPLHF. The chain links TRBV19 to TRBJ1-6; D possibly corresponds to TRBD1 (6 bases). The germline V gene encodes CDR1 LNHDA and CDR2 SQIVND (reference sequence). Between the trimmed V and J ends, which lost 7 bases and 8 bases, there was a span of 15 bases. There are 14 residues in the CDR3.

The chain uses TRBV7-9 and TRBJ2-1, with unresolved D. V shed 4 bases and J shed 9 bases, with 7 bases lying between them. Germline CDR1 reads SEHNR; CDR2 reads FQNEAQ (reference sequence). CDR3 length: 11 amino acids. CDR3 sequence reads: CASSWGGEQFF. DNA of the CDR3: TGTGCCAGCAGCTGGGGTGGTGAGCAGTTCTTC.

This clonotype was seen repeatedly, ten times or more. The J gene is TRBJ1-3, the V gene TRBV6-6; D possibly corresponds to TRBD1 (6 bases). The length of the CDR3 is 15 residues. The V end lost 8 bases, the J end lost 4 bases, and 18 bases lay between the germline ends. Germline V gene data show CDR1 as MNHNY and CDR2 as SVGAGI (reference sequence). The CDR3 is CASGQRQGLGNTIYF. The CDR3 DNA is TGTGCCAGCGGGCAAAGGCAGGGGCTAGGAAACACCATATATTTT.

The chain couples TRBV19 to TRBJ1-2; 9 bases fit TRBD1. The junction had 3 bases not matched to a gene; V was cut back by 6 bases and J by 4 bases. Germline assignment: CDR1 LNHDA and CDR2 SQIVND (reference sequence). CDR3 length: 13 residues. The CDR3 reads CASSLDRGYGYTF. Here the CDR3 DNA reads TGTGCCAGTAGCCTGGACAGGGGCTATGGCTACACCTTC.